This T cell receptor beta chain stems from a study of Graves' ophthalmopathy and Graves' hyperthyroidism. On the study more broadly: Peripheral blood samples were taken at initial diagnosis, before any treatment.

RNA transcripts yielded amplified TCR beta CDR3 regions. First-round RT-PCR used HTBI primers; second-round multiplex PCR followed. MiXCR was run by TCRdb on the multiplex PCR reads, yielding one entry per CDR3 protein. This sample has over 150,000 distinct CDR3 sequences; roughly 37% occur once, and the top ten carry about 6%. Study results and caveats: Sensitivity reached 85% to 90% and specificity around 81% for a 13-signature model separating ophthalmopathy from stable hyperthyroidism. Ophthalmopathy progression cases were predicted by the model with 70.59% sensitivity and approximately 74% specificity.

V gave up 0 bases and J gave up 1 base, with 10 bases separating them. CDR1 is SGHTS and CDR2 is YDEGEE in the germline V gene. CDR3 length equals 15 residues. Clinicians made diagnoses from clinical symptoms, serum thyroxine, TRAb, thyroid ultrasound and orbital computed tomography. Comments on this clonotype: Its target is unknown.

The rearrangement uses TRBV5-8 and TRBJ1-1; D is undetermined. This clonotype was sampled from a woman in her thirties or forties with Graves' ophthalmopathy. Sequencing was carried out using peripheral blood. CDR3 in DNA: TGTGCCAGCAGCTTGGCTGGGAAACCGAACACTGAAGCTTTCTTT. This sequence encodes CASSLAGKPNTEAFF. Complete variable domain (other parts from reference TRBV5-8 and TRBJ1-1): EAGVTQSPTHLIKTRGQQATLRCSPISGHTSVYWYQQALGLGLQFLLWYDEGEERNRGNFPPRFSGRQFPNYSSELNVNALELEDSALYLCASSLAGKPNTEAFFGQGTRLTVV.